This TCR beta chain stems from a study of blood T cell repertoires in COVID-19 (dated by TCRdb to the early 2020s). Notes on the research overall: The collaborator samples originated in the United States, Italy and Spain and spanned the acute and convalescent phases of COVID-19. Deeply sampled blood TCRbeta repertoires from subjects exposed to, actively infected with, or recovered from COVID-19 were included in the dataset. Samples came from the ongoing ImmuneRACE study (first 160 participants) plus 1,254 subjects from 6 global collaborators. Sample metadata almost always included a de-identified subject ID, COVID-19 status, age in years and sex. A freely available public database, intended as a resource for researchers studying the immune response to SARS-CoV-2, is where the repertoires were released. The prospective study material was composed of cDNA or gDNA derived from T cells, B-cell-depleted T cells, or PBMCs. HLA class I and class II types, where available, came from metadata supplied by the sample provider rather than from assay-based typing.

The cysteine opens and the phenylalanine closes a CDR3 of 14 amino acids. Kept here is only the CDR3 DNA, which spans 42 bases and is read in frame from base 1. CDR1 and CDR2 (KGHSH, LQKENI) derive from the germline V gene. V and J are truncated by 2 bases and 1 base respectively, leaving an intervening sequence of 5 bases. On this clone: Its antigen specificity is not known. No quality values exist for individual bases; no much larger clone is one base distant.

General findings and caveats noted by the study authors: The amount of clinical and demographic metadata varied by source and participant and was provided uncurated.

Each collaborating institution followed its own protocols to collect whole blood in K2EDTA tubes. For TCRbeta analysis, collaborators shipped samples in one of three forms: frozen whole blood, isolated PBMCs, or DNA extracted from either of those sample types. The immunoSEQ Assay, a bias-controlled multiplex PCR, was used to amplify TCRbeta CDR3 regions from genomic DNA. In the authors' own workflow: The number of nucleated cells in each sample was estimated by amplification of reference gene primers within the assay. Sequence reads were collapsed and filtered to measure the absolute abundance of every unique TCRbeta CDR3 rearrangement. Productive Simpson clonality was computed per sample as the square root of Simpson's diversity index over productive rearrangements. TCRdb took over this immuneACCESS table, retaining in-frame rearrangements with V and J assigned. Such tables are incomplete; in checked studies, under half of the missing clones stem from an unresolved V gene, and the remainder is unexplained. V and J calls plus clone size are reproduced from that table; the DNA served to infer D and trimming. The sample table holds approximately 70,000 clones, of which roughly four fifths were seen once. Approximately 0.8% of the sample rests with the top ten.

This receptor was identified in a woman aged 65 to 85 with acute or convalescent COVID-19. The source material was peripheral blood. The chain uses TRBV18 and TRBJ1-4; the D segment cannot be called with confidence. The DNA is TGTGCCAGCTCACCAGACATAACTAATGAAAAACTGTTTTTT. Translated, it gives CASSPDITNEKLFF.